The next 25 T cell receptor beta chains were all read from a single sample in a study of blood T cell repertoires in COVID-19. This table comes from immunoSEQ multiplex PCR, and its TCRdb copy is limited to in-frame clones, with some not included. Here the sample spans about 410,000 clones, around 86% being singletons. Source material: peripheral blood. These receptors were taken from a woman under 40 with active or convalescent COVID-19.

The chain joins TRBV6-5 to TRBJ2-7, with a tentative D call TRBD1 (6 bases). The germline V and J ends were trimmed by 6 bases and 1 base, with 10 bases remaining between them. The CDR3 spans 13 residues. Germline CDR1 reads MNHEY; CDR2 reads SVGAGI. The chain's CDR3 is CASSSGQSYEQYF. The DNA of the CDR3 is TGTGCCAGCAGCTCTGGACAGTCCTACGAGCAGTACTTC.

The J gene is TRBJ2-7, the V gene TRBV9, with 11 bases lining up with TRBD1. Germline trimming cut 8 bases from V and 3 bases from J; bases unmatched to any gene: 1. The V gene's germline CDR1 is SGDLS and CDR2 YYNGEE. The CDR3 totals 12 residues. DNA of the CDR3: TGTGCCAGTGGGACAGGGGGCTACGAGCAGTACTTC. Its translation: CASGTGGYEQYF.

The chain uses TRBV4-1 and TRBJ2-1; D is undetermined. Trimming took 1 base from V and 6 from J, leaving 7 bases between them. The CDR3 totals 13 residues. CDR1 is MGHRA and CDR2 is YSYEKL in the germline V gene. CDR3 amino acids: CASSQGILNEQFF. Here the CDR3 DNA reads TGCGCCAGCAGCCAAGGTATTCTCAATGAGCAGTTCTTC.

This clone was counted a single time. Other DNA sequences within the sample encode an identical CDR3. The V call is TRBV12-3 or TRBV12-4, the J call TRBJ1-2; 7 bases fit TRBD1. This CDR3 has 12 residues. The V and J ends lost 4 bases and 8 bases, in that order; junction bases with no gene match: 4. CDR3 in amino acids: CASSSTGYGYTF. The CDR3 nucleotides are TGTGCCAGCAGTTCGACAGGGTACGGCTACACCTTC.

The V and J genes are TRBV6-2 or TRBV6-3 and TRBJ2-1; TRBD2 matches at 10 bases. The CDR3 loop spans 18 amino acids. V trimming: 5 bases; J trimming: 0 bases; junction bases outside the gene matches: 10. The germline V gene has CDR1 MNHEY and CDR2 SVGEGT. As DNA, the CDR3 is TGTGCCAGCAGTACGGCCCGTTCTAGCGGGAGCTCCTACAATGAGCAGTTCTTC. This codes for CASSTARSSGSSYNEQFF.

V and J are TRBV4-1 and TRBJ2-5; D perhaps matches TRBD2 (7 bases). Germline values: CDR1 MGHRA, CDR2 YSYEKL. Trimming cost V 1 base and J 5 bases, with 11 bases left between them. The CDR3 is 14 residues long. CDR3 bases: TGCGCCAGCAGCCAAGTTAGGGGGGGGGAGACCCAGTACTTC. It yields the protein CASSQVRGGETQYF.

J is TRBJ2-7 and V is TRBV29-1, with 7 nucleotides matching TRBD1. CDR1 and CDR2 (germline): SQVTM, ANQGSEA. The CDR3 has 12 residues. J was trimmed by 2 bases and V by 7 bases; bases with no gene match: 5. The CDR3 DNA reads as TGCAGCGGACGGGACAGTCCCTACGAGCAGTACTTC. Translated, it gives CSGRDSPYEQYF.

The rearrangement joins TRBV10-3 to TRBJ1-2; possible D gene TRBD1, 5 bases. V was cut by 7 bases and J by 4 bases, with 22 bases left in between. The CDR3 length is 16 residues. Germline V lookup: CDR1 ENHRY, CDR2 SYGVKD. The DNA for the CDR3 is TGTGCCATCACGCCAAGTATGGACAAGACACTCTATGGCTACACCTTC. It encodes CAITPSMDKTLYGYTF.

The chain has TRBV3-1 (or the pseudogene TRBV3-2) and TRBJ2-5; TRBD2 agrees at 11 bases. Looked up from germline, CDR1 is LGHDT and CDR2 is YNNKEL (reference sequence). CDR3 length: 13 amino acids. The V segment lost 10 bases and the J segment 5 bases; nucleotides outside the gene matches: 6. The CDR3 nucleotides read TGTGCCACTTTACTAGCGGGAGATGAGACCCAGTACTTC. Its translation: CATLLAGDETQYF.

V gene TRBV14 combines with J gene TRBJ1-1; D is unresolved. The CDR3 length is 16 residues. Trimming removed 0 bases from V and 3 bases from J, with 14 bases in between. CDR1 and CDR2 from the germline V gene are SGHDN and FVKESK. The CDR3 DNA sequence: TGTGCCAGCAGCCAAGATCTACGGAGGTTTGACACTGAAGCTTTCTTT. As protein: CASSQDLRRFDTEAFF.

This chain uses TRBV7-9 with TRBJ1-1; weak D call: TRBD1 (6 bases). V lost 1 base and J lost 2, with 11 bases in between. This CDR3 is built from 15 residues. Germline loops: CDR1 SEHNR, CDR2 FQNEAQ (reference sequence). CDR3: CASSLDLGANTEAFF. The CDR3 DNA follows: TGTGCCAGCAGCTTAGACCTGGGGGCTAACACTGAAGCTTTCTTT.

V is TRBV9 and J is TRBJ1-6; 7 bases fit TRBD1. Trimming removed 1 base from V and 8 bases from J; junction bases left unmatched: 3. The CDR3 is 14 residues long. CDR1 is SGDLS, CDR2 YYNGEE, per germline. CDR3 residues: CASSVRDSYSPLHF. CDR3 nucleotides: TGTGCCAGCAGCGTACGGGACAGTTATTCACCCCTCCACTTT.

This clone is a singleton in its sample. V is TRBV7-9 and J is TRBJ2-3; D remains unclear. The germline V and J ends were trimmed by 2 bases and 4 bases, with 13 bases remaining between them. CDR3 size: 15 residues. The germline V gene has CDR1 SEHNR and CDR2 FQNEAQ (reference sequence). CDR3 bases: TGTGCCAGCAGCTTATTGCAAGCTTCCGCAGATACGCAGTATTTT. Amino acid sequence: CASSLLQASADTQYF.

The chain joins TRBV7-8 to TRBJ2-5, with 7 bases identical to TRBD2. This CDR3 is 16 amino acids long. Germline loops: CDR1 SGHVS, CDR2 FQNEAQ. The V segment lost 2 bases and the J segment 0 bases; nucleotides outside the gene matches: 6. The CDR3 coding sequence is TGTGCCAGCAGCTTATCGGCAGCGGGGAACCAAGAGACCCAGTACTTC. It is translated as CASSLSAAGNQETQYF. Combining the CDR3 with reference TRBV7-8 and TRBJ2-5 gives the whole variable domain GAGVSQSPRYKVAKRGQDVALRCDPISGHVSLFWYQQALGQGPEFLTYFQNEAQLDKSGLPSDRFFAERPEGSVSTLKIQRTQQEDSAVYLCASSLSAAGNQETQYFGPGTRLLVL.

The chain has TRBV5-6 and TRBJ2-1, with 7 nucleotides matching TRBD2. The V and J ends lost 0 bases and 4 bases, in that order; junction bases with no gene match: 4. This CDR3 comprises 15 residues. Germline V lookup: CDR1 SGHDT, CDR2 YYEEEE. CDR3: CASSLAAGIYNEQFF. The CDR3 DNA is TGTGCCAGCAGCTTGGCAGCGGGAATTTACAATGAGCAGTTCTTC.

J is TRBJ2-5 and V is TRBV10-3, with 10 bases aligning to TRBD2. Germline V gene lookup returns CDR1 ENHRY and CDR2 SYGVKD. V shed 5 bases, J shed 5 bases, and the junction held 8 bases outside the gene matches. This CDR3 spans 15 amino acids. As DNA, the CDR3 is TGTGCCATCAGTTCTAGCGGGGGAGTTGAGGAGACCCAGTACTTC. Protein product: CAISSSGGVEETQYF.

The gene calls are TRBV6-1 and TRBJ1-6; maybe TRBD1 (6 bases). CDR3 length equals 18 residues. CDR1 is MNHNS and CDR2 is SASEGT in the germline V gene. V was pared by 4 bases and J by 0 bases, with 16 bases between. This CDR3 reads CASSGRDTTRSYNSPLHF. The CDR3 region has the DNA TGTGCCAGCAGTGGCCGGGACACCACCCGCTCCTATAATTCACCCCTCCACTTT.

The chain couples TRBV6-1 to TRBJ2-6; 9 bases agree with TRBD1. This CDR3 is 17 amino acids long. Germline V gene lookup returns CDR1 MNHNS and CDR2 SASEGT. The V segment lost 3 bases and the J segment 4 bases; nucleotides outside the gene matches: 7. CDR3 residues: CASSDITGGPGANVLTF. CDR3 DNA: TGTGCCAGCAGTGACATTACAGGGGGCCCAGGGGCCAACGTCCTGACTTTC.

As concerns this clone: Other DNA sequences in this specimen translate into the identical CDR3. The chain joins TRBV4-1 to TRBJ2-1, with a tentative D call TRBD2 (6 bases). Germline V CDR1 and CDR2: MGHRA, YSYEKL. With 0 bases removed from V and 4 bases from J, the gap between germline ends came to 10 bases. The CDR3 is made up of 15 amino acids. The DNA for the CDR3 is TGCGCCAGCAGCCAAGACCCCGGGGGATACAATGAGCAGTTCTTC. Translated: CASSQDPGGYNEQFF.

Only one count was recorded for this clone. CDR3 amino acids: CASSRGQGEAFF. In DNA form, the CDR3 reads TGTGCCAGCAGCAGGGGACAGGGTGAAGCTTTCTTT. This chain connects TRBV9 to TRBJ1-1, with 9 nucleotides matching TRBD1. With 4 bases clipped from V and 7 bases from J, the junction kept 2 bases outside the gene matches. The germline gives CDR1 SGDLS, CDR2 YYNGEE. The CDR3 has 12 amino acids.

The chain employs TRBV29-1 and TRBJ2-3; 8 bases are a match to TRBD1. With 7 bases clipped from V and 2 bases from J, the junction kept 2 bases outside the gene matches. The CDR3 contains 12 residues. Germline CDR1 reads SQVTM; CDR2 reads ANQGSEA. The CDR3 DNA reads as TGCAGCGCGGACAGGGACACAGATACGCAGTATTTT. Its protein product is CSADRDTDTQYF.

J is TRBJ2-1 and V is TRBV29-1; a weak D match, TRBD2 (5 bases). V gave up 5 bases and J gave up 6 bases, with 17 bases separating them. The germline V gene encodes CDR1 SQVTM and CDR2 ANQGSEA. The CDR3 consists of 14 residues. The CDR3 sequence is CSVWMRRAGNEQFF. CDR3 nucleotide sequence: TGCAGCGTTTGGATGAGGCGGGCGGGCAATGAGCAGTTCTTC.

The V gene is TRBV6-5, the J gene TRBJ2-1; maybe TRBD1 (7 bases). Trimming stripped 2 bases from V and 7 bases from J, with 18 bases between. The CDR3 consists of 16 residues. Germline CDR1 MNHEY, CDR2 SVGAGI. The CDR3 spells CASSYIAGQGGNEQFF. The CDR3 coding sequence is TGTGCCAGCAGTTACATCGCGGGGCAGGGGGGTAATGAGCAGTTCTTC.

The CDR3 DNA is TGCGCCAGCAGCTCGTCTAGCGGGACTACCACTTTCCATGAGCAGTTCTTC. Its protein is CASSSSSGTTTFHEQFF. The V call is TRBV5-1, the J call TRBJ2-1; 9 nucleotides agree with TRBD2. CDR1 and CDR2 (germline): SGHRS, YFSETQ. The CDR3 has 17 amino acids. V lost 3 bases to trimming and J lost 8 bases; unmatched junction nucleotides: 15.

V and J are TRBV19 and TRBJ2-6; D gene ambiguous. Germline V CDR1 and CDR2: LNHDA, SQIVND (reference sequence). Trimming shortened V by 5 bases and J by 0 bases, and 14 bases separated the two germline ends. The CDR3 is 17 amino acids. The CDR3 nucleotides are TGTGCCAGTAGTTTCGCGTCGAGGCTCTCTGGGGCCAACGTCCTGACTTTC. It specifies CASSFASRLSGANVLTF.